This T cell receptor (beta chain) originates from a study of blood T cell repertoires in COVID-19 (dated by TCRdb to the early 2020s). Describing the broader study: Collaborator samples came from the United States, Italy and Spain and covered acute and convalescent phases of COVID-19. The material from the prospective study consisted of cDNA or gDNA derived from T cells, B-cell-depleted T cells, or PBMCs. Nearly every sample came with metadata listing a de-identified subject ID, COVID-19 status, age in years and sex. HLA class I and class II types, where available, came from metadata supplied by the sample provider rather than from assay-based typing. The repertoires were made available in a free public database intended to serve as a resource for research on the immune response to SARS-CoV-2. Samples came from the ongoing ImmuneRACE study (first 160 participants) plus 1,254 subjects from 6 global collaborators. Deeply sampled blood TCRbeta repertoires from subjects exposed to, actively infected with, or recovered from COVID-19 were included in the dataset.

V is reduced by 5 bases and J by 4 bases, leaving a spacing of 11 bases between them. The CDR3 numbers 13 residues from cysteine through phenylalanine. Of all the DNA, just the CDR3 is kept, 39 bases in frame from base 1. Reading the germline V gene (reference sequence) gives CDR1 GTSNPN and CDR2 SVGIG. This clone has only a few counts. What antigen it recognizes has not been identified. Qualities for individual bases were not recorded, and no much larger clone is one base off. Enrolling through a virtual design, the prospective study's participants ranged in age from roughly 18 to 95 years and lived across approximately 25 United States geographic areas. Cohort assignment in the prospective study relied on participant-reported clinical history from a screening survey and a study questionnaire. Recovered participants in ImmuneRACE Cohort 3 were defined as having two consecutive negative NP/OP PCR tests, clearance from a healthcare professional, or resolution of symptoms. Each participant in the prospective study had whole blood, serum and a nasopharyngeal or oropharyngeal swab collected by mobile phlebotomists. Participants in the prospective study had the option to provide additional blood draws and questionnaires over a 2-month period. Prospective study blood samples were shipped either frozen or at room temperature before DNA extraction.

General study outcomes and caveats: The quantity of clinical and demographic metadata differed by source and by participant and was supplied without curation.

The immunoSEQ Assay, a bias-controlled multiplex PCR, was used to amplify TCRbeta CDR3 regions from genomic DNA. The original pipeline was this. Nucleated cell counts per sample were estimated from amplification of reference gene primers within the assay. Sequence reads were collapsed and filtered to measure the absolute abundance of every unique TCRbeta CDR3 rearrangement. Productive Simpson clonality was computed per sample as the square root of Simpson's diversity index over productive rearrangements. TCRdb's version of the immuneACCESS table is confined to in-frame rearrangements and falls short of the full clone set. An unresolved V gene accounts for under half of the shortfall where checked; the remainder is of unknown origin. For V, J and clone size, that table is used; D and trimming come from the DNA. Recorded for this sample are 200,000 or so clones; around 82% of them occurred a single time. The ten largest account for around 7% of the sample.

This sequence originates from a man in his forties who had recovered from COVID-19. Sequenced material: PBMCs or T cells enriched from blood (not recorded which). The chain couples TRBV30 to TRBJ1-4; TRBD1 is possibly the D segment (6 matching bases). CDR3 protein: CAWAQGFNEKLFF. The DNA reads TGTGCCTGGGCACAGGGATTTAATGAAAAACTGTTTTTT.